The 27 T cell receptor beta chains presented below share a single source sample, sequenced in a study of cytomegalovirus exposure and HLA in healthy donors. The PCR ran on 60 Vbeta and 13 Jbeta primers. Assay: immunoSEQ multiplex PCR; the TCRdb copy retains only in-frame clones and omits some. The sample has around 140,000 clones, 70% seen once; the top ten hold about 2.2%. Sequencing was carried out using PBMCs. All receptors come from a woman aged 55-70 years in good health and CMV-seropositive.

This chain connects TRBV11-2 to TRBJ2-1, with TRBD2 as a possible D gene (6 bases). The CDR3 is 16 residues long. Between the trimmed V and J ends, which lost 0 bases and 2 bases, there was a span of 11 bases. Germline-derived CDR1 and CDR2 are SGHAT and FQNNGV. DNA for the CDR3: TGTGCCAGCAGCTTAGATAGCGGCACAGCCTACAATGAGCAGTTCTTC. Encoded protein: CASSLDSGTAYNEQFF.

The chain employs TRBV28 and TRBJ1-2; 7 bases line up with TRBD1. V lost 6 bases to trimming and J lost 4 bases; unmatched junction nucleotides: 2. Germline values: CDR1 MDHEN, CDR2 SYDVKM. The CDR3 consists of 12 residues. CDR3 nucleotides: TGTGCCAGCAGCGGGACAGTCTATGGCTACACCTTC. This sequence encodes CASSGTVYGYTF.

This clone was counted a few times. The chain combines TRBV7-9 with TRBJ1-3; 9 nucleotides agree with TRBD1. The germline gives CDR1 SEHNR, CDR2 FQNEAQ (reference sequence). The CDR3 loop spans 19 amino acids. V shed 4 bases, J shed 0 bases, and the junction held 13 bases outside the gene matches. CDR3 sequence reads: CASSSAPPGQGFSGNTIYF. CDR3 nucleotide sequence: TGTGCCAGCAGCTCGGCGCCTCCGGGACAGGGATTCTCTGGAAACACCATATATTTT. Supplemented by reference TRBV7-9 and TRBJ1-3, the full variable domain reads DTGVSQNPRHKITKRGQNVTFRCDPISEHNRLYWYRQTLGQGPEFLTYFQNEAQLEKSRLLSDRFSAERPKGSFSTLEIQRTEQGDSAMYLCASSSAPPGQGFSGNTIYFGEGSWLTVV.

This chain links TRBV7-9 with TRBJ2-3, with D uncertain. Germline-derived CDR1 and CDR2 are SEHNR and FQNEAQ (reference sequence). The V end was cut by 1 base, the J end by 8 bases, with 7 bases between. The CDR3 runs 12 residues. The CDR3 nucleotides read TGTGCCAGCAGCTTAGAAGAGGCTACGCAGTATTTT. It encodes CASSLEEATQYF.

The chain links TRBV18 to TRBJ1-1; 7 bases are shared with TRBD1. CDR3 length equals 16 residues. After removal of 3 bases from V and 1 base from J, the junction contained 8 bases not matched to a gene. Per the germline V gene, CDR1 is KGHSH and CDR2 is LQKENI. The CDR3 DNA follows: TGTGCCAGCTCACCGGGATCGGGACAGCAGAACACTGAAGCTTTCTTT. This translates into CASSPGSGQQNTEAFF.

In its sample, this clone was seen a few times. The rearrangement links TRBV6-5 to TRBJ1-1; D is ambiguous. The V gene's germline CDR1 is MNHEY and CDR2 SVGAGI. CDR3 length: 14 residues. The V end was cut by 4 bases, the J end by 3 bases, with 12 bases between. The chain's CDR3 is CASSSGEGYTEAFF. The DNA for the CDR3 is TGTGCCAGCAGTTCCGGGGAGGGATACACTGAAGCTTTCTTT.

This clone was counted only a few times. The V gene is TRBV5-1, the J gene TRBJ2-7; D perhaps matches TRBD1 (6 bases). Germline CDR1 and CDR2: SGHRS and YFSETQ. V was clipped by 0 bases and J by 0 bases, with 7 bases between them. This CDR3 contains 14 residues. The CDR3 region is CASSLEQGSYEQYF. The CDR3 DNA reads as TGCGCCAGCAGCTTGGAACAGGGCTCCTACGAGCAGTACTTC. Full variable domain (outside the CDR3, taken from reference TRBV5-1 and TRBJ2-7): KAGVTQTPRYLIKTRGQQVTLSCSPISGHRSVSWYQQTPGQGLQFLFEYFSETQRNKGNFPGRFSGRQFSNSRSEMNVSTLELGDSALYLCASSLEQGSYEQYFGPGTRLTVT.

V is TRBV7-2 and J is TRBJ1-2; weak D call: TRBD1 (6 bases). Germline-derived CDR1 and CDR2 are SGHTA and FQGNSA. The CDR3 has 14 residues. V lost 1 base and J lost 8, with 14 bases in between. CDR3 residues: CASSLGGGARGYTF. The DNA of the CDR3 is TGTGCCAGCAGCTTAGGTGGGGGGGCGAGAGGCTACACCTTC.

This clone was seen more than once but under ten times. The rearrangement links TRBV7-9 to TRBJ1-1, with 8 bases lining up with TRBD1. The V gene end was trimmed by 5 bases and the J gene end by 0 bases; junction bases not matched to a gene: 11. CDR1 SEHNR and CDR2 FQNEAQ come from the germline V gene (reference sequence). The CDR3 loop spans 17 amino acids. Written as DNA, the CDR3 is TGTGCCAGCAGCCCAACAGGGGGACGAACAATGAACACTGAAGCTTTCTTT. Translated, it gives CASSPTGGRTMNTEAFF.

With respect to this clone: At the DNA level, this CDR3 is encoded by other sequences in the same sample as well. The V and J genes are TRBV28 and TRBJ1-1; D is unresolved. Between the trimmed V and J ends, which lost 3 bases and 2 bases, there was a span of 7 bases. Germline V CDR1 and CDR2: MDHEN, SYDVKM. The CDR3 is 13 residues long. CDR3 loop: CASSLEGNTEAFF. Here the CDR3 DNA reads TGTGCCAGCAGTTTGGAGGGCAACACTGAAGCTTTCTTT.

In its sample, this clone was seen a few times. V gene TRBV29-1 combines with J gene TRBJ1-4; unclear D gene. V was shortened by 8 bases and J by 8 bases, with 21 bases between the two germline ends. CDR1 is SQVTM, CDR2 ANQGSEA, per germline. The CDR3 covers 14 residues. CDR3 amino acids: CSPDGPGPGEKLFF. The CDR3 coding sequence is TGCAGCCCCGATGGACCCGGGCCGGGGGAAAAACTGTTTTTT.

This sequence joins TRBV5-4 and TRBJ2-1; 7 nucleotides agree with TRBD2. With 4 bases clipped from V and 0 bases from J, the junction kept 4 bases outside the gene matches. This CDR3 spans 15 amino acids. Per the germline V gene, CDR1 is SGHNT and CDR2 is YYREEE (reference sequence). The CDR3 sequence is CASSPGGSSYNEQFF. The CDR3 DNA is TGTGCCAGCAGCCCCGGCGGGAGCTCCTACAATGAGCAGTTCTTC.

This chain joins TRBV28 and TRBJ2-7; D is possibly TRBD1 (6 bases). Germline CDR1 is MDHEN and CDR2 is SYDVKM. The CDR3 is made up of 13 amino acids. Trimming left V 5 bases short and J 4 bases short, with 12 bases between. CDR3 sequence reads: CASSGLGAYEQYF. DNA for the CDR3: TGTGCCAGCAGTGGGCTGGGGGCATACGAGCAGTACTTC.

The chain carries TRBV5-4 and TRBJ1-4; D is possibly TRBD1 (5 bases). CDR1 SGHNT and CDR2 YYREEE come from the germline V gene (reference sequence). V lost 3 bases and J 7 bases, leaving 16 bases between the germline ends. This CDR3 region has 15 residues. The CDR3: CASSSGREGGEKLFF. The CDR3, as DNA: TGTGCCAGCAGCTCGGGCAGGGAAGGTGGTGAAAAACTGTTTTTT.

The V gene is TRBV28, the J gene TRBJ1-5; TRBD1 agrees at 7 bases. With V trimmed by 6 bases and J by 4 bases, 0 bases remained unmatched. CDR3 length: 12 residues. The germline gives CDR1 MDHEN, CDR2 SYDVKM. This chain's CDR3 is CASSRGNQPQHF. The CDR3 DNA sequence: TGTGCCAGCAGCAGGGGGAATCAGCCCCAGCATTTT.

The chain links TRBV5-1 to TRBJ2-2; maybe TRBD2 (5 bases). This CDR3 contains 15 residues. Trimming cost V 0 bases and J 6 bases, with 12 bases left between them. Germline CDR1 SGHRS, CDR2 YFSETQ. DNA for the CDR3: TGCGCCAGCAGCTTGGGTATGGGAGAATCCGGGGAGCTGTTTTTT. This codes for CASSLGMGESGELFF.

The chain couples TRBV5-6 to TRBJ1-2; 7 nucleotides align to TRBD1. V lost 0 bases and J lost 10; bases outside the gene matches: 6. The V gene's germline CDR1 is SGHDT and CDR2 YYEEEE. This CDR3 contains 13 residues. CDR3 protein: CASSLGTGWDYTF. CDR3 DNA: TGTGCCAGCAGCTTGGGGACAGGCTGGGACTACACCTTC.

About this clone itself: A junction end diverges from the germline sequence, so it may reflect a read error. This sequence joins TRBV7-7 and TRBJ1-1; 8 nucleotides agree with TRBD1. The length of the CDR3 is 13 residues. Germline V gene data show CDR1 as SSHAT and CDR2 as FNYEAQ (reference sequence). As DNA, the CDR3 is TGTGCTAGCAGCCCAGGGGGCGCGGGGGAAGCTTTCTTT. Translating gives CASSPGGAGEAFF.

This clone was picked up a small number of times. This chain connects TRBV28 to TRBJ1-6, with 7 bases that match TRBD1. The junction had 3 bases not matched to a gene; V was cut back by 3 bases and J by 4 bases. CDR1 is MDHEN, CDR2 SYDVKM, per germline. The CDR3 length is 15 residues. CDR3 in amino acids: CASSLGTVYNSPLHF. The DNA of the CDR3 is TGTGCCAGCAGTTTGGGGACAGTATATAATTCACCCCTCCACTTT.

The rearrangement uses TRBV2 and TRBJ2-1; 8 bases are shared with TRBD2. The CDR3 extends over 15 amino acids. Germline CDR1 is SNHLY and CDR2 is FYNNEI. V shed 1 base, J shed 3 bases, and the junction held 2 bases outside the gene matches. CDR3 in DNA: TGTGCCAGCAGTGAAGGGACTAGCTTCTACAATGAGCAGTTCTTC. It codes for CASSEGTSFYNEQFF.

This sequence joins TRBV5-1 and TRBJ2-2; 8 bases are a match to TRBD2. J was trimmed by 6 bases and V by 0 bases; bases with no gene match: 4. Germline V gene data show CDR1 as SGHRS and CDR2 as YFSETQ. This CDR3 is 15 amino acids long. CDR3 DNA sequence: TGCGCCAGCAGCTTGGCAGCGGGAGTAGCCGGGGAGCTGTTTTTT. This encodes CASSLAAGVAGELFF.

This chain joins TRBV4-1 and TRBJ2-3; 7 bases align to TRBD2. The CDR3 length is 16 residues. Germline lookup yields CDR1 MGHRA and CDR2 YSYEKL. V dropped 0 bases and J dropped 6; count of bases not matched to a gene: 9. CDR3 nucleotides: TGCGCCAGCAGCCAAGAAGGACTAGGGGCCGGGGATACGCAGTATTTT. It specifies CASSQEGLGAGDTQYF.

This clone was counted a few times. This chain uses TRBV5-1 with TRBJ1-2; D might be TRBD1 (6 bases). Trimming pared 0 bases from V and 5 bases from J, leaving 11 bases between. Per the germline V gene, CDR1 is SGHRS and CDR2 is YFSETQ. The CDR3 sequence is 14 residues long. The CDR3 nucleotides are TGCGCCAGCAGCTTGGCCGGGACACTGTATGGCTACACCTTC. Its translation: CASSLAGTLYGYTF.

V usage is TRBV19 and J usage is TRBJ2-7; a weak D match, TRBD1 (6 bases). The CDR3 spans 15 residues. Trimming pared 5 bases from V and 0 bases from J, leaving 14 bases between. Germline V gene data show CDR1 as LNHDA and CDR2 as SQIVND (reference sequence). CDR3 DNA sequence: TGTGCCAGTAGTTCCCAGGGACAACCCTCCTACGAGCAGTACTTC. It encodes CASSSQGQPSYEQYF.

This chain uses TRBV25-1 with TRBJ1-4; 7 bases match TRBD1. Germline V gene lookup returns CDR1 MGHDK and CDR2 SYGVNS. J was trimmed by 11 bases and V by 1 base; bases with no gene match: 10. The CDR3 is 15 amino acids. As DNA, the CDR3 is TGTGCCAGCAGTGAATCGATGGGACAGATAAACAAACTGTTTTTT. It codes for CASSESMGQINKLFF.

This chain connects TRBV28 to TRBJ2-7; the D gene is possibly TRBD2 (6 bases). The CDR3 consists of 13 residues. Germline CDR1 and CDR2: MDHEN and SYDVKM. V dropped 5 bases and J dropped 7 bases, with 15 bases sitting between them. DNA of the CDR3: TGTGCCAGCAGTAGTTTGGAAGGAGGGGAGCAGTACTTC. This encodes CASSSLEGGEQYF.

Of note for this clone: The sample contains more than one DNA sequence encoding this CDR3. The gene calls are TRBV6-5 and TRBJ1-1; D ambiguous. Per germline, CDR1 MNHEY and CDR2 SVGAGI. The CDR3 has 12 amino acids. V lost 6 bases, J lost 0 bases, and 5 bases lay in between. The CDR3: CASSTVNTEAFF. For the CDR3, the DNA is TGTGCCAGCAGCACAGTGAACACTGAAGCTTTCTTT.